The following is a TCR beta chain sequence with its context. The V gene end was trimmed by 5 bases and the J gene end by 2 bases; junction bases not matched to a gene: 7. The CDR3 runs to 15 residues. CDR1 is SGHDT and CDR2 is YYEEEE in the germline V gene. The data are from a study of blood T cell repertoires in COVID-19. At the level of the study: Specimens from acute and convalescent COVID-19 originated in the United States, Italy and Spain. In each case, the material was cDNA or gDNA derived from T cells, B-cell-depleted T cells, or PBMCs.

Original analysis: Researchers report that nucleated cell counts were estimated from reference gene primer amplification. Some clones are missing from TCRdb's copy, which holds only in-frame ones; the method was immunoSEQ multiplex PCR. That table is the source of V, J and clone size, and D and trimming were worked out from the DNA. The table includes 120,000 to 150,000 clones, more than 75% detected once. The sequenced sample consisted of peripheral blood. The TCR comes from a woman aged 50 to 65 with acute or convalescent COVID-19. The V gene is TRBV5-6, the J gene TRBJ1-1; 9 nucleotides line up with TRBD1. The CDR3 coding sequence is TGTGCCAGCAGTTATAGGGGACAGGGTAACACTGAAGCTTTCTTT. Encoded protein: CASSYRGQGNTEAFF.